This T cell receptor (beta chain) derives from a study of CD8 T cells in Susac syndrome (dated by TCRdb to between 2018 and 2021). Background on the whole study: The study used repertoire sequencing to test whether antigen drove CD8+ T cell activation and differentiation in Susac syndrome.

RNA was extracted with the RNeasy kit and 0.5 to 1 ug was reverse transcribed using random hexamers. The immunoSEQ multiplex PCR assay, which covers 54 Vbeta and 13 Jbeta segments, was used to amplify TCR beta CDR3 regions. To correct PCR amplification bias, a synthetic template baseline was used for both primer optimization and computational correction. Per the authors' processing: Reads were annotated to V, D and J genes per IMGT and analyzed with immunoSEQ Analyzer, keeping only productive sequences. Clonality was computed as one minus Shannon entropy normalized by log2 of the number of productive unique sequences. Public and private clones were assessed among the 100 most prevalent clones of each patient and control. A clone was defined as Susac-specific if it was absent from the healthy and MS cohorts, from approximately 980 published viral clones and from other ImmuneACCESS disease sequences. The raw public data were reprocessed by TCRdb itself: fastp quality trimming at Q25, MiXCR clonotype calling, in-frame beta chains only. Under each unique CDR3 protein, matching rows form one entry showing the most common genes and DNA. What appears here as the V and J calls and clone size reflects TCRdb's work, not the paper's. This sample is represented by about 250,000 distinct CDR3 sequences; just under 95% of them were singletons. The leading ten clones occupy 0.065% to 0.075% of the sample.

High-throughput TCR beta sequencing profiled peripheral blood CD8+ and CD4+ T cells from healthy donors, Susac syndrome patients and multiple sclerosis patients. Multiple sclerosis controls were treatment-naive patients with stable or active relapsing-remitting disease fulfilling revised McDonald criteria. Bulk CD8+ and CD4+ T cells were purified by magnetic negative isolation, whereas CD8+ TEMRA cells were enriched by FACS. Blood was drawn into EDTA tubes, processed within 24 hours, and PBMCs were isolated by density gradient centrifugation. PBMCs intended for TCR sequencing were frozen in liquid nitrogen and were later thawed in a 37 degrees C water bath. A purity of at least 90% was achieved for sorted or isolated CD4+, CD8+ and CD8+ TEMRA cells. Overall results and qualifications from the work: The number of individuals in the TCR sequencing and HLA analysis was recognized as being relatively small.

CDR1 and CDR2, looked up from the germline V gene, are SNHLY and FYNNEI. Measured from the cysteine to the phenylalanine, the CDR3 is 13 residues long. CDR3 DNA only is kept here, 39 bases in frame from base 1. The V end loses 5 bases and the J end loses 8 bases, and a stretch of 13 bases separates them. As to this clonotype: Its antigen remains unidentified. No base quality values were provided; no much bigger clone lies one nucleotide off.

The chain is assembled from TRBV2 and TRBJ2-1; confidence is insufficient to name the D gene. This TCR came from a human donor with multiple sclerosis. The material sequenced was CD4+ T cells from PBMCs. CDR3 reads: CASSKERKDEQFF. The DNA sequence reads TGTGCCAGCAGTAAGGAGAGGAAGGATGAGCAGTTCTTC.